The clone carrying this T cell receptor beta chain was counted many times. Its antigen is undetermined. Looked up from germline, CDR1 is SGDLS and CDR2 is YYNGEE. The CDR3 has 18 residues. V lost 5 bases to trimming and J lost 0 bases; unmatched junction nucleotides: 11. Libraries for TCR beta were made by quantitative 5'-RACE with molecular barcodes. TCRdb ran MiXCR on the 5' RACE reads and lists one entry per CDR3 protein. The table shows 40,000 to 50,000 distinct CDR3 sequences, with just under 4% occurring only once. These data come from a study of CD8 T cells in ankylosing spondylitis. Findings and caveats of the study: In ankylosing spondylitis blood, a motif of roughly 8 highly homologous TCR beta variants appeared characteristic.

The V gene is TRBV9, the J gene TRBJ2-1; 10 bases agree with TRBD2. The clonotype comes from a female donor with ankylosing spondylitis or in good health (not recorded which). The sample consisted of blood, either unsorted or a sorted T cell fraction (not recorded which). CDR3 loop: CASSGGSGGPSSYNEQFF. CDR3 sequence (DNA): TGTGCCAGCAGTGGGGGTAGCGGGGGGCCAAGCTCCTACAATGAGCAGTTCTTC.